One and the same sample provided the 5 T cell receptor beta chains below, sequenced in a study of blood T cell repertoires in COVID-19. The repertoire was sequenced with immunoSEQ multiplex PCR; TCRdb's copy has only in-frame clones and lacks some. Among 150,000 to 160,000 clones, more than 65% were seen once, and the ten largest hold roughly 8.9%. Material for sequencing was peripheral blood. These receptors originate from a woman aged 50 to 65 with acute or convalescent COVID-19.

The chain couples TRBV7-2 to TRBJ1-1; 8 bases line up with TRBD1. V shed 3 bases, J shed 10 bases, and the junction held 7 bases outside the gene matches. The CDR3 is 13 amino acids. Germline V gene sequence: CDR1 SGHTA, CDR2 FQGNSA. CDR3 region: CASSLDGTGGAFF. For the CDR3, the DNA is TGTGCCAGCAGCTTGGACGGGACAGGAGGAGCTTTCTTT. The variable domain in full, completed from reference TRBV7-2 and TRBJ1-1, reads GAGVSQSPSNKVTEKGKDVELRCDPISGHTALYWYRQSLGQGLEFLIYFQGNSAPDKSGLPSDRFSAERTGGSVSTLTIQRTQQEDSAVYLCASSLDGTGGAFFGQGTRLTVV.

DNA of the CDR3: TGTGCCAGCAGTTTATCATCAGGGGGTAGGGTGCAGTACTTC. Its translation is CASSLSSGGRVQYF. V usage is TRBV27 and J usage is TRBJ2-7; 7 nucleotides agree with TRBD1. Germline V gives CDR1 MNHEY, CDR2 SMNVEV (reference sequence). V lost 0 bases and J lost 9; bases outside the gene matches: 8. The CDR3 is 14 residues long.

This chain uses TRBV5-6 with TRBJ1-5, with D maybe TRBD1 (6 bases). The CDR3 contains 17 residues. The V gene's germline CDR1 is SGHDT and CDR2 YYEEEE. Trimming stripped 3 bases from V and 1 base from J, with 17 bases between. The CDR3 region has the DNA TGTGCCAGCAGCTCAAGACAGGACCTTTGGAGCAATCAGCCCCAGCATTTT. The encoded protein is CASSSRQDLWSNQPQHF.

The chain is built from TRBV5-4 and TRBJ1-2; D is possibly TRBD1 (6 bases). The length of the CDR3 is 14 residues. Looked up from germline, CDR1 is SGHNT and CDR2 is YYREEE (reference sequence). Trimming pared 4 bases from V and 4 bases from J, leaving 14 bases between. As DNA, the CDR3 is TGTGCCAGCAGCCCACAGGACAGCCGCTATGGCTACACCTTC. This gives the protein CASSPQDSRYGYTF.

The chain recombines TRBV7-2 with TRBJ2-7, with D tentatively TRBD1 (6 bases). V gave up 5 bases and J gave up 5 bases, with 19 bases separating them. Per germline, CDR1 SGHTA and CDR2 FQGNSA. The CDR3 runs to 15 residues. The CDR3 loop is CASSTHQTGTHEQYF. DNA of the CDR3: TGTGCCAGCAGCACCCACCAAACAGGGACCCACGAGCAGTACTTC.